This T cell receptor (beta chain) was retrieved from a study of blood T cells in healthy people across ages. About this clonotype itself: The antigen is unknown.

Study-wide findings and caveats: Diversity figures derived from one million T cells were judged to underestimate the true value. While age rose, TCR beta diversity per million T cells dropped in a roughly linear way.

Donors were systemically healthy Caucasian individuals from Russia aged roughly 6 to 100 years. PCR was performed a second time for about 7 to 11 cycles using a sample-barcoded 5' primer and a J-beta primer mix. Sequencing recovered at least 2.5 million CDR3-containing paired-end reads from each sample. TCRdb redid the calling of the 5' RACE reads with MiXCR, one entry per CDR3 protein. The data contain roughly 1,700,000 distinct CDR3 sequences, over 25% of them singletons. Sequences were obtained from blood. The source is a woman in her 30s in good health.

In DNA, the CDR3 is TGTGCCAGCAGTGCCTCGACAGGTCGTGGCCATGGCTACACCTTC. Its translation is CASSASTGRGHGYTF. The chain uses TRBV25-1 and TRBJ1-2; a possible D gene is TRBD1 (6 bases). V was pared by 4 bases and J by 6 bases, with 18 bases between. The length of the CDR3 is 15 residues. Germline loops: CDR1 MGHDK, CDR2 SYGVNS.